This record concerns one TCR beta chain sequence. The sample is drawn from a study of blood T cell repertoires in COVID-19. TCRdb keeps only in-frame clones here, not all; method: immunoSEQ multiplex PCR. The sample records approximately 320,000 clones, around nine tenths being singletons. This CDR3 is built from 16 residues. Germline V gene data show CDR1 as LNHDA and CDR2 as SQIVND (reference sequence). J was trimmed by 3 bases and V by 0 bases; bases with no gene match: 5. Sequenced material: PBMCs or T cells enriched from blood (not recorded which). This chain joins TRBV19 and TRBJ1-2; TRBD1 matches 9 bases. The receptor was isolated from a man between 60 and 75 years old who had recovered from COVID-19. DNA for the CDR3: TGTGCCAGTAGTATAGATACGACAGGGGGACACTATGGCTACACCTTC. Protein: CASSIDTTGGHYGYTF.